A selection of T cell receptor beta chains follows, all from one sample in a study of T cells in tumors and immune-related adverse events. The table came from immunoSEQ multiplex PCR; TCRdb's copy has only in-frame clones and leaves some out. The sample has 4,100 or so clones; roughly four fifths are singletons. The specimen was skin tissue, collected from a patient treated with anti-PD-1 therapy. The source of these receptors is a female donor with metastatic renal cell carcinoma. Each CDR3 is given with its conserved first and last residue.

TRBV4-3	TRBJ1-3	CASSQAVGGLGNTIYF
TRBV5-8	TRBJ2-5	CASSFGGGYQETQYF
TRBV7-2	TRBJ2-2	CASSTTGFGELFF
TRBV6-5	TRBJ1-1	CASSSFRTEAFF
TRBV4-1	TRBJ1-6	CASSHGRGNSPLHF
TRBV11-3	TRBJ2-1	CASSFSRSEQFF
TRBV7-2	TRBJ1-5	CASSLLGNYQPQHF
TRBV7-2	TRBJ1-4	CASSGDRGIEKLFF
TRBV10-3	TRBJ1-1	CAISESGRTGKAFF
TRBV2	TRBJ2-5	CASSDGQGKVTQYF
TRBV30	TRBJ2-1	CAWSQGDRVRNEQFF
TRBV7-2	TRBJ2-3	CASSLVSSGGTSADTQYF
TRBV28	TRBJ2-7	CASSSTYSGRESYEQYF
TRBV19	TRBJ1-1	CASWDYSNTEAFF
TRBV10-3	TRBJ2-4	CAISETSGQLAKNIQYF
TRBV19	TRBJ2-1	CASSPRLAGGNNEQFF